The next 4 T cell receptor beta chains were all read from a single sample in a study of T cells after yellow fever vaccination. TCRdb independently ran MiXCR on the 5' RACE reads; one entry per CDR3 protein. The sample has about 220,000 distinct CDR3 sequences, approximately 3.2% seen once. The sequenced sample was CD4+ T cells sorted from PBMCs, obtained 10 days after the yellow fever booster vaccination. The receptors were sampled from a man younger than 35 who received the YFV17D yellow fever vaccine.

The CDR3 nucleotides are TGTGCCATCAGTGAGTGGGCGGCGGGCGGGGAGCTGTTTTTT. This translates into CAISEWAAGGELFF. The V gene is TRBV10-3, the J gene TRBJ2-2; TRBD2 might be the D (5 bases). Germline CDR1 is ENHRY and CDR2 is SYGVKD. Trimming stripped 1 base from V and 7 bases from J, with 10 bases between. The CDR3 loop spans 14 amino acids.

This chain uses TRBV14 with TRBJ2-3; unclear D gene. The ends were cut back, 2 bases at V and 2 bases at J, with 11 bases in the middle. The CDR3 totals 15 residues. CDR1 is SGHDN, CDR2 FVKESK, per germline. The CDR3 region has the DNA TGTGCCAGCAGCCAACGTCCTTTTTCCACAGATACGCAGTATTTT. The encoded protein is CASSQRPFSTDTQYF.

This clonotype was detected ten times or more. The chain links TRBV12-3 or TRBV12-4 to TRBJ2-7, with D possibly being TRBD1 (6 bases). Trimming took 8 bases from V and 6 from J, leaving 14 bases between them. This CDR3 spans 12 amino acids. The DNA for the CDR3 is TGTGCCAGCGGAAGGGACACCGGCGAGCAGTACGTC. Its translation: CASGRDTGEQYV.

This clonotype was detected ten times or more. This chain joins TRBV10-3 and TRBJ1-2; D perhaps matches TRBD1 (5 bases). In germline, CDR1 is ENHRY, CDR2 SYGVKD. This CDR3 comprises 14 residues. Trimming removed 6 bases at V and 3 bases at J, with 14 bases between. The CDR3 spells CAIRPRQSDYGYTF. The DNA for the CDR3 is TGTGCCATCAGGCCCCGACAGAGCGACTATGGCTACACCTTC.